This T cell receptor beta chain was identified during a study of shared clonotypes between healthy human individuals. Assay execution proceeded at the deep level. The assay was immunoSEQ multiplex PCR, and TCRdb's table has in-frame clones only and misses some. The table includes about 1.5 million clones, 98% detected once. The CDR3 loop spans 14 amino acids. CDR1 MNHNS and CDR2 SASEGT come from the germline V gene. Trimming cost V 5 bases and J 7 bases, with 18 bases left between them. The sequencing input was naive CD4+ T cells sorted from blood. Subset in this sample: CD45RA+ positively selected. The chain recombines TRBV6-1 with TRBJ2-7; a weak D match, TRBD1 (6 bases). This TCR was sampled from a young man in good health. The DNA of the CDR3 is TGTGCCAGCAGTCAGGGGACCCTGCCTGGAGAGCAGTACTTC. Translating gives CASSQGTLPGEQYF.